This record covers a single T cell receptor beta chain. Its matching antigen is unknown. The sample belongs to a study of cytomegalovirus exposure and HLA in healthy donors. The PCR contained 60 Vbeta and 13 Jbeta primers. Libraries were prepared by immunoSEQ multiplex PCR; TCRdb keeps only in-frame clonotypes and omits some of them. This table holds about 160,000 clones. General observations from the study: Researchers left out some V segments, among them TRBV6-2 and TRBV6-3, as indistinguishable. The authors listed 164 TCR beta chains as cytomegalovirus-associated. TCR beta chain V- and J-gene trimming was linked, in a later analysis, to a missense variant in DCLRE1C.

CDR3 length: 14 amino acids. Germline lookup yields CDR1 LNHNV and CDR2 YYDKDF (reference sequence). With V trimmed by 1 base and J by 2 bases, 0 bases remained unmatched. What was sequenced was PBMCs. This chain uses TRBV15 with TRBJ2-7; 9 nucleotides agree with TRBD1. The origin of this receptor is a woman in her sixties or seventies in good health and CMV-seronegative. CDR3 coding DNA: TGTGCCACCAGCAGAGGGACAGGGGCCTACGAGCAGTACTTC. The encoded protein is CATSRGTGAYEQYF.